The next 10 T cell receptor beta chains were all read from a single sample in a study of CD8+ T cells in alopecia areata. Treatment described: oral pan-JAK inhibitor, 5-10 mg twice daily. Extracted RNA was reverse transcribed into cDNA, the sequencing template. Data came from immunoSEQ multiplex PCR; TCRdb stores just in-frame clones and leaves some out. The top ten hold about 14% of the sample, which has 95,000 to 100,000 clones, approximately 60% seen once. The sequences come from CD8+ T cells sorted from blood, collected at week 4, from a patient treated with tofacitinib. The source of these receptors is a human donor with alopecia areata.

The sample holds a few counts of this clone. This chain joins TRBV27 and TRBJ1-5; no firm D call. Between the trimmed V and J ends, which lost 2 bases and 5 bases, there was a span of 10 bases. CDR1 and CDR2 from the germline V gene are MNHEY and SMNVEV (reference sequence). The CDR3 length is 14 residues. CDR3: CASSLEGMHQPQHF. The CDR3 DNA reads as TGTGCCAGCAGTTTAGAGGGCATGCATCAGCCCCAGCATTTT.

Here the CDR3 DNA reads TGTGCCAGCAGTTTCGGACAGGGGGCGAATGGCTACACCTTC. It is translated as CASSFGQGANGYTF. The V gene is TRBV6-5, the J gene TRBJ1-2, with 11 bases that match TRBD1. V shed 4 bases and J 6 bases; nucleotides not matched to a gene: 4. CDR1 MNHEY and CDR2 SVGAGI come from the germline V gene. The CDR3 has 14 residues.

The rearrangement uses TRBV4-1 and TRBJ2-2; D not resolved. Trimming shortened V by 2 bases and J by 7 bases, and 26 bases separated the two germline ends. Germline V gene data show CDR1 as MGHRA and CDR2 as YSYEKL. This CDR3 has 19 amino acids. The CDR3 region is CASSQRTHSTYLGNGELFF. Here the CDR3 DNA reads TGCGCCAGCAGCCAACGTACCCACTCAACTTATCTAGGGAACGGGGAGCTGTTTTTT.

Here the CDR3 DNA reads TGTGCCAGCAGCCCGGAGGGGGCAGAGGGGACCTATGGCTACACCTTC. It translates to CASSPEGAEGTYGYTF. The chain joins TRBV5-6 to TRBJ1-2; 7 bases fit TRBD1. This CDR3 is built from 16 residues. V shed 4 bases, J shed 4 bases, and the junction held 13 bases outside the gene matches. Per the germline V gene, CDR1 is SGHDT and CDR2 is YYEEEE.

The chain employs TRBV11-2 and TRBJ2-7, with D hard to call. The V and J ends lost 3 bases and 5 bases respectively, with 8 bases between them. The CDR3 has 12 residues. Germline V gene sequence: CDR1 SGHAT, CDR2 FQNNGV. The CDR3 here is CASSFGANEQYF. The CDR3 nucleotides read TGTGCCAGCAGCTTCGGAGCCAACGAGCAGTACTTC.

This rearrangement joins TRBV9 to TRBJ2-5; either TRBD1 or TRBD2 may fit D (6 bases each). CDR1 and CDR2 (germline): SGDLS, YYNGEE. V gave up 3 bases and J gave up 2 bases, with 14 bases separating them. CDR3 length: 15 amino acids. The CDR3 loop reads CASSAGGRGQETQYF. CDR3 nucleotides: TGTGCCAGCAGCGCCGGGGGCAGGGGTCAAGAGACCCAGTACTTC.

This clone was seen a handful of times. V gene TRBV5-8 combines with J gene TRBJ2-7, with D hard to call. Germline CDR1 and CDR2: SGHTS and YDEGEE. V was pared by 4 bases and J by 1 base, with 6 bases between. The CDR3 is 12 amino acids. The CDR3 loop is CASSPTSYEQYF. The DNA for the CDR3 is TGTGCCAGCAGCCCAACATCCTACGAGCAGTACTTC.

The chain has TRBV6-5 and TRBJ2-7; possibly TRBD1 for D (6 bases). This CDR3 spans 15 amino acids. Germline CDR1 reads MNHEY; CDR2 reads SVGAGI. Trimming cost V 6 bases and J 1 base, with 16 bases left between them. The CDR3 sequence: CASSQAEGESYEQYF. The CDR3 DNA follows: TGTGCCAGCAGCCAGGCAGAGGGGGAATCCTACGAGCAGTACTTC.

The chain has TRBV5-6 and TRBJ1-1; 7 bases match TRBD1. The V gene's germline CDR1 is SGHDT and CDR2 YYEEEE. The ends lost 0 bases at V and 1 base at J; junction bases unmatched: 6. The CDR3 has 16 amino acids. The CDR3 bases are TGTGCCAGCAGCTTGGGTGCGGGACAGACGAACACTGAAGCTTTCTTT. It yields the protein CASSLGAGQTNTEAFF.

CDR3 DNA: TGTGCCAGCAAATCTAGCGGGATAATCGATGAGCAGTTCTTC. Translation: CASKSSGIIDEQFF. The V call is TRBV7-2, the J call TRBJ2-1; 9 nucleotides agree with TRBD2. The ends lost 7 bases at V and 8 bases at J; junction bases unmatched: 9. The germline gives CDR1 SGHTA, CDR2 FQGNSA. The CDR3 consists of 14 residues.